These 22 T cell receptor beta chains share one sample of origin, sequenced in a study of T cell repertoires in aging, cancer and after chemotherapy. TRB rearrangements spanning V, D and J were amplified using mixed TRB-A/B primers. TCRdb itself ran the multiplex PCR reads through MiXCR, one entry per CDR3 protein. Of fewer than 7,500 distinct CDR3 sequences in the sample, around 42% were seen once. The template was genomic DNA from peripheral blood, not RNA. What was sequenced was blood. These receptors were taken from a human donor in good health.

V gene TRBV12-3 or TRBV12-4 combines with J gene TRBJ1-3; TRBD1 is a possible D gene (5 bases). The CDR3 has 13 amino acids. Trimming removed 8 bases from V and 2 bases from J, with 10 bases in between. DNA for the CDR3: TGTGCCAGCGAACAGGCGACTGGAAACACCATATATTTT. Encoded protein: CASEQATGNTIYF.

This clonotype was detected only a few times. J is TRBJ1-5 and V is TRBV6-5; no firm D call. Per the germline V gene, CDR1 is MNHEY and CDR2 is SVGAGI. This CDR3 is built from 15 residues. The ends were cut back, 0 bases at V and 0 bases at J, with 6 bases in the middle. In DNA, the CDR3 is TGTGCCAGCAGTTACTCGTTCTATAGCAATCAGCCCCAGCATTTT. Its translation is CASSYSFYSNQPQHF.

The chain recombines TRBV14 with TRBJ1-6; 7 bases fit TRBD1. Germline loops: CDR1 SGHDN, CDR2 FVKESK. The CDR3 consists of 15 residues. The V and J ends lost 0 bases and 13 bases, in that order; junction bases with no gene match: 9. The CDR3 bases are TGTGCCAGCAGCCAAGAATCTGACAGGGTCATCCCCCTCCACTTT. Translation: CASSQESDRVIPLHF. Full variable domain (rest looked up from reference TRBV14 and TRBJ1-6): EAGVTQFPSHSVIEKGQTVTLRCDPISGHDNLYWYRRVMGKEIKFLLHFVKESKQDESGMPNNRFLAERTGGTYSTLKVQPAELEDSGVYFCASSQESDRVIPLHFGNGTRLTVT.

The gene calls are TRBV7-4 and TRBJ2-5; TRBD1 matches at 8 bases. From germline, CDR1 is SGHVT and CDR2 SQSDAQ. V shed 4 bases, J shed 5 bases, and the junction held 12 bases outside the gene matches. This CDR3 is 16 amino acids long. The CDR3, as DNA: TGTGCCAGCAGCTCACTCCAGGGGGCGAGTGAGGAGACCCAGTACTTC. Encoded protein: CASSSLQGASEETQYF.

This clonotype appeared a few times. V is TRBV19 and J is TRBJ1-1, with 7 bases aligning to TRBD1. The V segment lost 4 bases and the J segment 7 bases; nucleotides outside the gene matches: 12. The CDR3 consists of 15 residues. Germline V gives CDR1 LNHDA, CDR2 SQIVND (reference sequence). In nucleotides, the CDR3 is TGTGCCAGTAGTAACCAAGACAGGGAGGTCGGTGAAGCTTTCTTT. Protein sequence: CASSNQDREVGEAFF.

The V and J genes are TRBV12-3 or TRBV12-4 and TRBJ2-3, with D perhaps matching TRBD1 (5 bases). CDR3 length: 19 amino acids. V was clipped by 6 bases and J by 0 bases, with 25 bases between them. CDR3 nucleotide sequence: TGTGCCAGCAGACAACGCGAACCAGATGGACAATCTAGCACAGATACGCAGTATTTT. This sequence encodes CASRQREPDGQSSTDTQYF.

The chain combines TRBV27 with TRBJ1-1, with a tentative D call TRBD1 (6 bases). Germline values: CDR1 MNHEY, CDR2 SMNVEV (reference sequence). The CDR3 runs to 15 residues. V lost 5 bases to trimming and J lost 1 base, with 14 bases between them. The CDR3 loop reads CASSLTLTGNTEAFF. In nucleotides, the CDR3 is TGTGCCAGCAGTCTCACCCTGACAGGGAACACTGAAGCTTTCTTT.

By frequency in the sample, this clonotype is large (0.1 to 1%). The chain is built from TRBV18 and TRBJ1-5; D unresolved. Trimming shortened V by 3 bases and J by 9 bases, and 18 bases separated the two germline ends. The CDR3 is 15 amino acids. Germline V gives CDR1 KGHSH, CDR2 LQKENI. The CDR3 DNA reads TGTGCCAGCTCACCGGCGGGGTATAGTATCTCGCCCCAGCATTTT. It translates to CASSPAGYSISPQHF.

This sequence joins TRBV27 and TRBJ1-6; D is undetermined. Germline V gene data show CDR1 as MNHEY and CDR2 as SMNVEV (reference sequence). Trimming removed 2 bases at V and 8 bases at J, with 7 bases between. The CDR3 has 13 amino acids. The CDR3 nucleotides are TGTGCCAGCAGTTTAGGAAGTTATTCACCCCTCCACTTT. Protein: CASSLGSYSPLHF.

This clonotype was recorded a few times. The chain links TRBV7-6 to TRBJ1-2; possible D gene TRBD1, 5 bases. The CDR3 covers 15 residues. V lost 1 base to trimming and J lost 5 bases, with 14 bases between them. Per germline, CDR1 SGHVS and CDR2 FNYEAQ. CDR3 loop: CASSLDVAGTYGYTF. CDR3 nucleotide sequence: TGTGCCAGCAGCTTAGATGTCGCAGGGACTTATGGCTACACCTTC.

By proportion, this clonotype is medium-sized (0.01 to 0.1%). The gene calls are TRBV19 and TRBJ2-2, with TRBD1 identical over 7 bases. The CDR3 loop spans 16 amino acids. V shed 6 bases and J 7 bases; nucleotides not matched to a gene: 14. Germline values: CDR1 LNHDA, CDR2 SQIVND (reference sequence). This CDR3 is CASRKDSDRVVGELFF. In DNA, the CDR3 is TGTGCCAGTAGAAAAGACTCCGACAGGGTCGTCGGGGAGCTGTTTTTT.

This clonotype came up a few times. The rearrangement joins TRBV5-4 to TRBJ2-3; tentatively, D is TRBD1 (6 bases). Germline CDR1 is SGHNT and CDR2 is YYREEE (reference sequence). V gave up 0 bases and J gave up 1 base, with 9 bases separating them. The CDR3 loop spans 15 amino acids. The DNA for the CDR3 is TGTGCCAGCAGCTTGGCGGCAGGGGGCACAGATACGCAGTATTTT. Protein product: CASSLAAGGTDTQYF. Combining the CDR3 with reference TRBV5-4 and TRBJ2-3 gives the whole variable domain ETGVTQSPTHLIKTRGQQVTLRCSSQSGHNTVSWYQQALGQGPQFIFQYYREEENGRGNFPPRFSGLQFPNYSSELNVNALELDDSALYLCASSLAAGGTDTQYFGPGTRLTVL.

Here the CDR3 DNA reads TGTGCCACCGGACAGGGGGCGTTTCGCGAGCAGTACTTC. Translating gives CATGQGAFREQYF. The V gene is TRBV6-5, the J gene TRBJ2-7; 11 bases map to TRBD1. The CDR3 consists of 13 residues. With 10 bases clipped from V and 6 bases from J, the junction kept 8 bases outside the gene matches. The V gene's germline CDR1 is MNHEY and CDR2 SVGAGI.

V usage is TRBV7-9 and J usage is TRBJ1-4; possibly TRBD1 for D (5 bases). This CDR3 comprises 15 residues. Germline CDR1 SEHNR, CDR2 FQNEAQ (reference sequence). V lost 1 base and J lost 7, with 13 bases in between. The CDR3 is CASSLDSGTLEKLFF. The CDR3 nucleotides are TGTGCCAGCAGCTTAGATTCGGGGACCCTTGAAAAACTGTTTTTT.

The chain recombines TRBV20-1 with TRBJ1-6, with 12 bases lining up with TRBD1. The CDR3 totals 14 residues. The V gene end was trimmed by 6 bases and the J gene end by 9 bases; junction bases not matched to a gene: 6. Germline CDR1 DFQATT, CDR2 SNEGSKA (reference sequence). The DNA of the CDR3 is TGCAGTGCGTCACCGGGACAGGGGGCTTCACCCCTCCACTTT. Encoded protein: CSASPGQGASPLHF.

The chain couples TRBV6-6 to TRBJ1-4; D is ambiguous. The CDR3 length is 15 residues. Looked up from germline, CDR1 is MNHNY and CDR2 is SVGAGI (reference sequence). V lost 0 bases and J 5 bases, leaving 10 bases between the germline ends. The CDR3 protein is CASSYSTRSNEKLFF. Written as DNA, the CDR3 is TGTGCCAGCAGTTACTCGACCAGATCCAATGAAAAACTGTTTTTT.

In its sample, this clonotype was seen a few times. This chain joins TRBV5-6 and TRBJ1-2; D remains unclear. CDR1 SGHDT and CDR2 YYEEEE come from the germline V gene. V dropped 0 bases and J dropped 8 bases, with 11 bases sitting between them. This CDR3 comprises 13 residues. CDR3 loop: CASSLAGGRGYTF. The DNA for the CDR3 is TGTGCCAGCAGCTTGGCAGGCGGAAGGGGCTACACCTTC.

The chain has TRBV7-2 and TRBJ2-6; D not certain. With 1 base removed from V and 2 bases from J, the gap between germline ends came to 9 bases. The CDR3 runs to 16 residues. In germline, CDR1 is SGHTA, CDR2 FQGNSA. CDR3 residues: CASSLGAPTGANVLTF. CDR3 bases: TGTGCCAGCAGCTTAGGTGCCCCAACTGGGGCCAACGTCCTGACTTTC.

This clonotype was recorded a few times. The chain has TRBV12-3 or TRBV12-4 and TRBJ1-5; D may be TRBD1 (6 bases). Trimming stripped 6 bases from V and 3 bases from J, with 18 bases between. This CDR3 contains 16 residues. In DNA form, the CDR3 reads TGTGCCAGCAGCCTGGTGGCGGGGGCCGTCAATCAGCCCCAGCATTTT. Translation: CASSLVAGAVNQPQHF.

Points on this clonotype: One junction end disagrees with the germline gene, perhaps due to a read error. The CDR3 spells CVSSPLDDTYEQYF. The CDR3 bases are TGTGTCAGCTCACCACTGGACGACACCTACGAGCAGTACTTC. The chain employs TRBV18 and TRBJ2-7; no reliable D call. The CDR3 consists of 14 residues. CDR1 and CDR2 from the germline V gene are KGHSH and LQKENI.

The rearrangement uses TRBV5-4 and TRBJ2-3, with TRBD1 matching 7 bases. J gave up 5 bases and V 4 bases, and 10 bases lay outside the gene matches. The germline V gene has CDR1 SGHNT and CDR2 YYREEE (reference sequence). This CDR3 spans 15 amino acids. The CDR3 nucleotides read TGTGCCAGCAGCAAGCCAGGGGGTTTGGGAGATACGCAGTATTTT. As protein: CASSKPGGLGDTQYF.

This clonotype has more than one count but fewer than ten. This rearrangement joins TRBV10-3 to TRBJ1-3; 12 nucleotides line up with TRBD1. The germline gives CDR1 ENHRY, CDR2 SYGVKD. The CDR3 length is 18 residues. Trimming cost V 3 bases and J 3 bases; bases outside gene matches: 9. CDR3 DNA: TGTGCCATCAGTGACCGGAGGGGACAGGGGGCCTTTGGAAACACCATATATTTT. Encoded protein: CAISDRRGQGAFGNTIYF.